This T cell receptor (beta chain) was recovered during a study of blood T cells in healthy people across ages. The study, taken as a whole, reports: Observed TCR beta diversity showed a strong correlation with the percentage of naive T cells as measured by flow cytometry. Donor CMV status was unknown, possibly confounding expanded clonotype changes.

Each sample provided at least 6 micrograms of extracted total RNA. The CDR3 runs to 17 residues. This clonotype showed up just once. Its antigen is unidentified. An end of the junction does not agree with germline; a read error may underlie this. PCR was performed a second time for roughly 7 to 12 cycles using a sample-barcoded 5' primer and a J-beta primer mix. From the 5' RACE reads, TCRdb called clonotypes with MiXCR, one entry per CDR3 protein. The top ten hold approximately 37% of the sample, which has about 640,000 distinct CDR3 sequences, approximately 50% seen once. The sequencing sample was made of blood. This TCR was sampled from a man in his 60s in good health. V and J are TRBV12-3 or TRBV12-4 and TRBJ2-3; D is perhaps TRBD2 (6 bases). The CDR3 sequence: CASSLEGGGGVGDTQYF. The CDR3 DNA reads TGTGCCAGCAGCTTAGAGGGCGGCGGAGGGGTCGGAGATACGCAGTATTTT.